A single sample is the source of the 8 T cell receptor beta chains below, sequenced in a study of blood T cells in healthy people across ages. For the second PCR, which ran for roughly 6 to 11 cycles, a sample-barcoded 5' primer and a J-beta primer mix were used. Each CDR3 protein gets one entry after TCRdb re-called the 5' RACE reads with MiXCR. This sample has 800,000 to 950,000 distinct CDR3 sequences, with 25% to 35% found just once. These same data were also listed under a study on T cells of mothers and their children.

The sequencing input was blood. Source of these receptors: a woman in her 40s in good health.

The chain joins TRBV3-1 to TRBJ1-3; weak D call: TRBD1 (5 bases). CDR3 length: 15 residues. CDR1 LGHDT and CDR2 YNNKEL come from the germline V gene (reference sequence). Trimming removed 3 bases at V and 3 bases at J, with 12 bases between. CDR3 residues: CASSHNRGSGNTIYF. For the CDR3, the DNA is TGTGCCAGCAGCCATAATCGGGGGAGTGGAAACACCATATATTTT.

This clonotype was seen repeatedly, ten times or more. The V and J genes are TRBV4-1 and TRBJ1-4, with TRBD1 as a possible D gene (6 bases). Germline lookup yields CDR1 MGHRA and CDR2 YSYEKL. The CDR3 contains 18 residues. Trimming cost V 1 base and J 1 base, with 16 bases left between them. CDR3 in DNA: TGCGCCAGCAGCCAAGGAGCACAGGGAGGAGGAACTAATGAAAAACTGTTTTTT. Its translation is CASSQGAQGGGTNEKLFF.

This rearrangement joins TRBV19 to TRBJ2-7; D gene ambiguous. CDR1 and CDR2 from the germline V gene are LNHDA and SQIVND (reference sequence). CDR3 length equals 14 residues. Trimming left V 5 bases short and J 2 bases short, with 13 bases between. This chain's CDR3 is CASSCRTDTYEQYF. The CDR3 nucleotides are TGTGCCAGTAGTTGCCGGACGGATACCTACGAGCAGTACTTC. The whole variable domain, filled in from reference TRBV19 and TRBJ2-7, reads DGGITQSPKYLFRKEGQNVTLSCEQNLNHDAMYWYRQDPGQGLRLIYYSQIVNDFQKGDIAEGYSVSREKKESFPLTVTSAQKNPTAFYLCASSCRTDTYEQYFGPGTRLTVT.

CDR3: CASSAGLAEYSYEQYF. In DNA, the CDR3 is TGCGCCAGCAGCGCCGGACTGGCCGAATATTCCTACGAGCAGTACTTC. The V call is TRBV5-1, the J call TRBJ2-7, with a weak D call TRBD2 (5 bases). The V end lost 4 bases, the J end lost 1 base, and 18 bases lay between the germline ends. Germline V gives CDR1 SGHRS, CDR2 YFSETQ. This CDR3 is built from 16 residues.

Points on this clonotype: The junction differs from germline at one of its ends, possibly a read error. The chain combines TRBV12-3 or TRBV12-4 with TRBJ2-5; 10 bases line up with TRBD2. This CDR3 has 16 residues. The CDR3 is CASGFFLAGAQETQYF. For the CDR3, the DNA is TGTGCCAGCGGTTTCTTCCTAGCGGGGGCACAAGAGACCCAGTACTTC.

This clonotype occurred a few times. The chain links TRBV27 to TRBJ2-1; 8 bases fit TRBD1. This CDR3 region has 14 residues. The V gene end was trimmed by 0 bases and the J gene end by 9 bases; junction bases not matched to a gene: 4. The germline gives CDR1 MNHEY, CDR2 SMNVEV (reference sequence). The DNA for the CDR3 is TGTGCCAGCAGTTTATCATCAGGGGGCGGTGAGCAGTTCTTC. Encoded protein: CASSLSSGGGEQFF.

This clonotype has a handful of counts. This chain uses TRBV12-3 or TRBV12-4 with TRBJ1-2; D gene uncertain. The CDR3 spans 12 residues. V gave up 11 bases and J gave up 4 bases, with 14 bases separating them. The CDR3: CAGTSGVYGYTF. The CDR3 nucleotides are TGTGCCGGCACCTCGGGAGTCTATGGCTACACCTTC.

In this sample, this clonotype turned up a few times. This chain joins TRBV28 and TRBJ2-7, with D possibly matching TRBD1 (6 bases). Trimming removed 6 bases from V and 2 bases from J, with 14 bases in between. The CDR3 loop spans 14 amino acids. Germline V gene sequence: CDR1 MDHEN, CDR2 SYDVKM. The CDR3 region is CASSHRELTYEQYF. In nucleotides, the CDR3 is TGTGCCAGCAGCCACAGGGAGCTGACCTACGAGCAGTACTTC. Combining the CDR3 with reference TRBV28 and TRBJ2-7 gives the whole variable domain DVKVTQSSRYLVKRTGEKVFLECVQDMDHENMFWYRQDPGLGLRLIYFSYDVKMKEKGDIPEGYSVSREKKERFSLILESASTNQTSMYLCASSHRELTYEQYFGPGTRLTVT.